These T cell receptor beta chains were read from a single sample in a study of blood T cell repertoires in COVID-19. The method was immunoSEQ multiplex PCR; TCRdb's version includes in-frame clones alone and lacks a portion of them. This sample has under 200,000 clones, with over 75% found just once. Input material: peripheral blood. The receptors were sampled from a man between 40 and 49 years old with active or convalescent COVID-19. Each CDR3 is given with its conserved first and last residue. Each record gives: J gene, D gene, V gene, CDR3 DNA, CDR3 protein. D genes are given only for firm matches.

j_call: TRBJ2-7
d_call: TRBD1
v_call: TRBV4-3
cdr3_nt: TGCGCCAGCAGCCCAAACAGGGGCGCCTACGAGCAGTACTTC
cdr3_aa: CASSPNRGAYEQYF

j_call: TRBJ2-1
d_call: TRBD2
v_call: TRBV6-1
cdr3_nt: TGTGCCAGCAGTGAATGGCGGGGGGCAGGTGAGCAGTTCTTC
cdr3_aa: CASSEWRGAGEQFF

j_call: TRBJ1-1
d_call: TRBD1
v_call: TRBV28
cdr3_nt: TGTGCCAGCAGTTTACGTACTGGGACAGCCCTGGCTGAAGCTTTCTTT
cdr3_aa: CASSLRTGTALAEAFF

j_call: TRBJ1-2
d_call: TRBD1
v_call: TRBV5-6
cdr3_nt: TGTGCCAGCAGCCAAGGGACAGGGGTAAATCTTGATGGCTACACCTTC
cdr3_aa: CASSQGTGVNLDGYTF

j_call: TRBJ2-7
d_call: TRBD2
v_call: TRBV4-1
cdr3_nt: TGCGCCAGCAGCCAAGAACTAGCGGGGGCCTCCTACGAGCAGTACTTC
cdr3_aa: CASSQELAGASYEQYF

j_call: TRBJ2-3
d_call: TRBD2
v_call: TRBV9
cdr3_nt: TGTGCCAGCAATCCCCTAGCGGGAACTAGCACAGATACGCAGTATTTT
cdr3_aa: CASNPLAGTSTDTQYF

j_call: TRBJ1-5
d_call: TRBD1
v_call: TRBV28
cdr3_nt: TGTGCCAGCAGAACGACAGGGCGCAATCAGCCCCAGCATTTT
cdr3_aa: CASRTTGRNQPQHF

j_call: TRBJ2-3
d_call: -
v_call: TRBV28
cdr3_nt: TGTGCCAGCAGTTCTCCGGTAGATACGCAGTATTTT
cdr3_aa: CASSSPVDTQYF

j_call: TRBJ2-1
d_call: TRBD2
v_call: TRBV6-5
cdr3_nt: TGTGCCAGCAGCTGGCGGGGGGGAGTCGATGAGCAGTTCTTC
cdr3_aa: CASSWRGGVDEQFF

j_call: TRBJ1-3
d_call: -
v_call: TRBV28
cdr3_nt: TGTGCCAGCAGGTATACAGGAAACTCTGGAAACACCATATATTTT
cdr3_aa: CASRYTGNSGNTIYF

j_call: TRBJ1-1
d_call: -
v_call: TRBV19
cdr3_nt: TGTGCCAGTAGTATAGATTCATCCAACACTGAAGCTTTCTTT
cdr3_aa: CASSIDSSNTEAFF